Included here is one TCR beta chain sequence, with context. No antigen is known for it. With 8 bases clipped from V and 8 bases from J, the junction kept 7 bases outside the gene matches. The CDR3 runs to 14 residues. The germline V gene has CDR1 MGHDK and CDR2 SYGVNS. This record comes from a study of cytomegalovirus exposure and HLA in healthy donors. Regarding the study as a whole: According to the study, 150 to 200 TCR beta chains were cytomegalovirus-associated.

60 Vbeta and 13 Jbeta primers were used in PCR. Only in-frame clones appear in the TCRdb table, and some are missing; sequencing was by immunoSEQ multiplex PCR. Recorded for this sample: 100,000 to 150,000 clones. This TCR came from a man aged 25 to 40 in good health and CMV-seronegative. J is TRBJ1-6 and V is TRBV25-1, with 9 bases fitting TRBD1. Sequencing input: PBMCs. The DNA of the CDR3 is TGTGCCAGCTCTGGGGACAGGGCGGATTCACCCCTCCACTTT. It translates to CASSGDRADSPLHF. The variable domain in full, with the rest retrieved from reference TRBV25-1 and TRBJ1-6, is EADIYQTPRYLVIGTGKKITLECSQTMGHDKMYWYQQDPGMELHLIHYSYGVNSTEKGDLSSESTVSRIRTEHFPLTLESARPSHTSQYLCASSGDRADSPLHFGNGTRLTVT.